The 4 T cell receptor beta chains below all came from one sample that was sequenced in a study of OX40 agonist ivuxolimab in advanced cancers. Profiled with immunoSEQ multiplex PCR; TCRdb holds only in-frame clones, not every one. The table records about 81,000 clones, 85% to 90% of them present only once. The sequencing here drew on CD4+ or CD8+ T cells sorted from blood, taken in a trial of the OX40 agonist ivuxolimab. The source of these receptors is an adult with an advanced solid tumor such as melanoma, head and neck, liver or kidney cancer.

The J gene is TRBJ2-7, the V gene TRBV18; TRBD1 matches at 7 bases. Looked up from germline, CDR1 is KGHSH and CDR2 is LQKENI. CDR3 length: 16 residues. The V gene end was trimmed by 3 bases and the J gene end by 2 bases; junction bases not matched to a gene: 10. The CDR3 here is CASSPIYGTVTYEQYF. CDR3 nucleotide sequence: TGTGCCAGCTCACCGATCTACGGGACAGTTACCTACGAGCAGTACTTC. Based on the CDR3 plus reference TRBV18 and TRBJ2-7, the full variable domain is NAGVMQNPRHLVRRRGQEARLRCSPMKGHSHVYWYRQLPEEGLKFMVYLQKENIIDESGMPKERFSAEFPKEGPSILRIQQVVRGDSAAYFCASSPIYGTVTYEQYFGPGTRLTVT.

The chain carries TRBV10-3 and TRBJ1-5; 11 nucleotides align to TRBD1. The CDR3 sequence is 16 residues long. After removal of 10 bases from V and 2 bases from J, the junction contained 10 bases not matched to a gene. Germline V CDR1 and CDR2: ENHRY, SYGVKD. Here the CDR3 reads CATSSGGQGGNQPQHF. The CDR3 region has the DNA TGTGCCACATCGTCAGGGGGACAGGGGGGCAATCAGCCCCAGCATTTT.

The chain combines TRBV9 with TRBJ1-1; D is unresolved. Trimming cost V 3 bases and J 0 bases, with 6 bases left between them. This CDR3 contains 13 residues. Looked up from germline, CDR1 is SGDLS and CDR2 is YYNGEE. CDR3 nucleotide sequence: TGTGCCAGCAGCGCCCTGATGAACACTGAAGCTTTCTTT. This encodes CASSALMNTEAFF. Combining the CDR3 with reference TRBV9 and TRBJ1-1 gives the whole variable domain DSGVTQTPKHLITATGQRVTLRCSPRSGDLSVYWYQQSLDQGLQFLIQYYNGEERAKGNILERFSAQQFPDLHSELNLSSLELGDSALYFCASSALMNTEAFFGQGTRLTVV.

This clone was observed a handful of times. CDR3 DNA: TGTGCCAGCAGCCCGTACGGGACCGCAGGGAGCATGCAAGAGACCCAGTACTTC. The encoded protein is CASSPYGTAGSMQETQYF. V usage is TRBV11-2 and J usage is TRBJ2-5, with D perhaps matching TRBD1 or TRBD2 (5 bases each). The CDR3 covers 18 residues. Looked up from germline, CDR1 is SGHAT and CDR2 is FQNNGV. V was trimmed by 5 bases and J by 2 bases, leaving 24 bases between them.